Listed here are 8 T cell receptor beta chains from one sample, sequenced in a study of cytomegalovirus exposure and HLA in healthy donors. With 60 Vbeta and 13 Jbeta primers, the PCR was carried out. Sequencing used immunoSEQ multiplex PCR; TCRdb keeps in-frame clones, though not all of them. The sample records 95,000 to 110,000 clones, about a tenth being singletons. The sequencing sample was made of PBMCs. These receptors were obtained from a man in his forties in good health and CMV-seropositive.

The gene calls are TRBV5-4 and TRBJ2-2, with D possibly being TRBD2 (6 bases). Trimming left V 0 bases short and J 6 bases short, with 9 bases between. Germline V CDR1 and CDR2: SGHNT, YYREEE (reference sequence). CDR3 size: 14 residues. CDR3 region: CASSLGRGAGELFF. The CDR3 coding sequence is TGTGCCAGCAGCTTGGGGAGGGGCGCCGGGGAGCTGTTTTTT. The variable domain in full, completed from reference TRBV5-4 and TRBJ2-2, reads ETGVTQSPTHLIKTRGQQVTLRCSSQSGHNTVSWYQQALGQGPQFIFQYYREEENGRGNFPPRFSGLQFPNYSSELNVNALELDDSALYLCASSLGRGAGELFFGEGSRLTVL.

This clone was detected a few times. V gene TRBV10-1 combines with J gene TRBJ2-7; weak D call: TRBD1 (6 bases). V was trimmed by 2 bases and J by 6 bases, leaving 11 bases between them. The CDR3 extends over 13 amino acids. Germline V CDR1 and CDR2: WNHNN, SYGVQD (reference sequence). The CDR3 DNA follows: TGCGCCAGCAGTGAGCCCGGGACAACCGAGCAGTACTTC. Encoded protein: CASSEPGTTEQYF.

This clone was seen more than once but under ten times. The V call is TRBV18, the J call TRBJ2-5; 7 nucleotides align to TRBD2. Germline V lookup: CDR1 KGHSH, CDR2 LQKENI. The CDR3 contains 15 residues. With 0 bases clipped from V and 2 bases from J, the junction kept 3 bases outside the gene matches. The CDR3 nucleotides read TGTGCCAGCTCACCACCGTCTAGCGGACAAGAGACCCAGTACTTC. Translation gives CASSPPSSGQETQYF.

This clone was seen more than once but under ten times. The CDR3 coding sequence is TGTGCCAGCAGCTTAGTGGGGCCGGAGGAGACCCAGTACTTC. Its translation is CASSLVGPEETQYF. The chain combines TRBV7-6 with TRBJ2-5; D possibly corresponds to TRBD1 (5 bases). The CDR3 spans 14 residues. Trimming removed 1 base from V and 5 bases from J, with 11 bases in between. In germline, CDR1 is SGHVS, CDR2 FNYEAQ.

The CDR3 protein is CASSQDSGLAGWGEQFF. CDR3 in DNA: TGTGCCAGCAGCCAAGATTCAGGACTAGCGGGATGGGGTGAGCAGTTCTTC. The genes are TRBV4-2 and TRBJ2-1, with 12 bases identical to TRBD2. Looked up from germline, CDR1 is LGHNA and CDR2 is YNFKEQ. The CDR3 length is 17 residues. With 0 bases clipped from V and 9 bases from J, the junction kept 9 bases outside the gene matches.

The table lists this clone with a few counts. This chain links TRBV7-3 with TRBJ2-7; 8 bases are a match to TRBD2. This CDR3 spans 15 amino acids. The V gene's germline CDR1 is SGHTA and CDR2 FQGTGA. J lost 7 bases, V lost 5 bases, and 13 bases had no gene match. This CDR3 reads CASSPTLQRESEQYF. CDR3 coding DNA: TGTGCCAGCAGCCCTACACTACAGCGGGAGAGTGAGCAGTACTTC.

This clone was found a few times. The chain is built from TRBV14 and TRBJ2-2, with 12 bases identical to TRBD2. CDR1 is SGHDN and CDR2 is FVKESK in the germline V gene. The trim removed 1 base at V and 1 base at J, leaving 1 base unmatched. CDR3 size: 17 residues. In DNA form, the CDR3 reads TGTGCCAGCAGCCAAGGACTAGCGGGAGAGAACACCGGGGAGCTGTTTTTT. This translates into CASSQGLAGENTGELFF.

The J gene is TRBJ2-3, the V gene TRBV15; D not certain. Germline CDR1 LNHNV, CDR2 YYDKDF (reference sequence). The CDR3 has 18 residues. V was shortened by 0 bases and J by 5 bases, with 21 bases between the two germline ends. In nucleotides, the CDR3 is TGTGCCACCAGCAGAGATCGGGTAACTTCTTCAGAGGTAGATACGCAGTATTTT. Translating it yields CATSRDRVTSSEVDTQYF.